These T cell receptor beta chains were read from a single sample in a study of beta chain features in type 1 diabetes. Libraries were prepared by immunoSEQ multiplex PCR; TCRdb keeps only in-frame clonotypes and omits some of them. The sample records roughly 730,000 clones, around an eighth being singletons. The specimen was naive CD4+ T cells from blood. The receptors shown here come from a man aged 18-30 years with type 1 diabetes. CDR3s leave out the opening cysteine and the closing phenylalanine or tryptophan. Each record gives: clone size, V gene, D gene, CDR3 protein. A D gene is named only where the DNA matches it firmly. Expanded clones are given a class, and other clones once, few, many or no size at all.

abundance: few
v_gene: TRBV5-1
d_gene: -
CDR3aa: ASSPQDQIYGYT

abundance: -
v_gene: TRBV29-1
d_gene: TRBD1
CDR3aa: SVRPGGTGVTEAF

abundance: -
v_gene: TRBV2
d_gene: TRBD1
CDR3aa: ASFGQGNTGELF

abundance: -
v_gene: TRBV10-3
d_gene: -
CDR3aa: AIAGSSVNYGYT

abundance: few
v_gene: TRBV11-2
d_gene: -
CDR3aa: ASSYISGVETQY

abundance: few
v_gene: TRBV9
d_gene: -
CDR3aa: ASSSRGPEVYGYT

abundance: -
v_gene: TRBV6-4
d_gene: TRBD2
CDR3aa: ASSSSGATDTQY

abundance: -
v_gene: TRBV14
d_gene: -
CDR3aa: ASSQGPRREINEKLF

abundance: few
v_gene: TRBV13
d_gene: -
CDR3aa: ASSFRAGNTIY

abundance: -
v_gene: TRBV7-9
d_gene: -
CDR3aa: ASSFDGKYQPQH

abundance: few
v_gene: TRBV5-1
d_gene: -
CDR3aa: ASSFRQTKDNEQF

abundance: -
v_gene: TRBV7-9
d_gene: TRBD1
CDR3aa: ASSLETGTEAF

abundance: -
v_gene: TRBV28
d_gene: TRBD1
CDR3aa: ATINPYPRQGAWADTQY